The rows below give T cell receptor beta chains drawn from one sample of a study of glioma-infiltrating T cells after dendritic cell vaccination. The protocol was immunoSEQ multiplex PCR, while the TCRdb copy is restricted to in-frame clones and leaves out a portion. The data show roughly 80,000 clones, roughly 87% seen once. The input for sequencing was blood, taken after dendritic cell vaccination. These receptors originate from a human donor with glioblastoma. Each CDR3 is given with its conserved first and last residue. D genes are given only for firm matches. Not all rows give a size; the values are once, few, many and, for expanded clones, a class.

v_call	clone_size	d_call	j_call	cdr3_length	cdr3_nt	cdr3_aa
TRBV18	NA	NA	TRBJ2-2	13	TGTGCCAGCTCACCACAGGGACACGGGGAGCTGTTTTTT	CASSPQGHGELFF
TRBV25-1	NA	TRBD1	TRBJ1-2	15	TGTGCCAGCAGTGGGGCTCAGACAGGGGGGAATGGCTACACCTTC	CASSGAQTGGNGYTF
TRBV18	once	TRBD1	TRBJ2-7	13	TGTGCCAGCCACCGGGACAGCAGGTACGAGCAGTACTTC	CASHRDSRYEQYF
TRBV11-2	NA	NA	TRBJ1-1	12	TGTGCCAGCAGCCGGGGACTTCAGGTAGCTTTCTTT	CASSRGLQVAFF
TRBV18	NA	NA	TRBJ2-5	16	TGTGCCAGCTCACAAAGCCGGGCCCCCGGAGGGGAGACCCAGTACTTC	CASSQSRAPGGETQYF
TRBV11-2	NA	NA	TRBJ2-5	13	TGTGCCAGCATGTCTCGACAGAGGGAGACCCAGTACTTC	CASMSRQRETQYF
TRBV11-3	NA	NA	TRBJ2-3	12	TGTGCCAGCAGCGCGGTACGTGATACGCAGTATTTT	CASSAVRDTQYF
TRBV5-6	NA	NA	TRBJ2-5	15	TGTGCCAGCAGCTTGCCCGGGAGCGCTAAAGAGACCCAGTACTTC	CASSLPGSAKETQYF
TRBV7-9	NA	NA	TRBJ2-7	15	TGTGCCAGCAGCTTAGGGAGGAGTAGATCATACGAGCAGTACTTC	CASSLGRSRSYEQYF
TRBV19	NA	TRBD1	TRBJ1-2	13	TGTGCCAGTAGTCACGGACAGGGTGATGGCTACACCTTC	CASSHGQGDGYTF
TRBV18	once	NA	TRBJ1-5	13	TGTGCCAGCTCAGGGCAGTCCAATCAGCCCCAGCATTTT	CASSGQSNQPQHF
TRBV4-1	NA	TRBD2	TRBJ2-7	15	TGCGCCAGCAGCCGGACGGTAGTAGCGGGAGCCGAGCAGTACTTC	CASSRTVVAGAEQYF
TRBV5-4	NA	TRBD2	TRBJ2-5	15	TGTGCCAGCACGCTGACTAGCGGGACCCAAGAGACCCAGTACTTC	CASTLTSGTQETQYF
TRBV21-1	NA	NA	TRBJ1-5	15	TGTGCCAGCAGCAAAGCTACAGTTAGCAATCAGCCCCAGCATTTT	CASSKATVSNQPQHF